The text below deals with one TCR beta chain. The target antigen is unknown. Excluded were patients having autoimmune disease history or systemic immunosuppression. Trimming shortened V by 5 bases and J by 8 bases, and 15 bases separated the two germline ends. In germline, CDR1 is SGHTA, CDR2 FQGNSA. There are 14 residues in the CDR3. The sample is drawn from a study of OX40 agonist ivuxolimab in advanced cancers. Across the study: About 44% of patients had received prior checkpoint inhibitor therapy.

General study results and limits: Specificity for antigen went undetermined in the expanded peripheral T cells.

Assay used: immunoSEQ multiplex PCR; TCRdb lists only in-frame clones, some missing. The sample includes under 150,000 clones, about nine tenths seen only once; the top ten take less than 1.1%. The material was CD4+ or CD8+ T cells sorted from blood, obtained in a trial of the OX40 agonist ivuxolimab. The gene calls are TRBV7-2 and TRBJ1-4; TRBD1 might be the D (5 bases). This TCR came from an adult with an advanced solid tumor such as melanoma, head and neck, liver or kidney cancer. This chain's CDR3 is CASSNPGLGEKLFF. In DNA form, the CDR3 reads TGTGCCAGCAGCAATCCGGGACTAGGAGAAAAACTGTTTTTT.